This T cell receptor (beta chain) was captured by sequencing in a study of radiation and T cells in renal cell carcinoma (TCRdb year 2020). For the study in its entirety: The samples were drawn from a clinical trial, where primary renal cell carcinomas were treated with 15 Gy of stereotactic body radiation therapy and then removed by nephrectomy 4 weeks afterward. A total of some 51 samples underwent TCR beta sequencing, made up of 25 or so tumors and roughly 27 peripheral blood samples. Across all 50 or so samples, 4,016,671 unique CDR3 nucleotide sequences, encoding 2 million to 3 million unique CDR3 amino acid sequences, were identified.

On this clone: Its antigen specificity is not known. Base qualities were left out, and no much larger clone turns up one base away.

Sample time point, as interpreted from the label and publication: baseline pretreatment blood. The treatment or condition label here, explained by the study, means: 15 Gy SBRT to primary tumor, nephrectomy 4 weeks later. To follow tumor-enriched clonotypes, peripheral blood was collected serially from radiation-treated patients at baseline and again at 2 weeks and 4 weeks after SBRT. Every patient's renal cell carcinoma showed clear cell pathology. Genomic DNA for TCR sequencing was prepared using the QIAamp DNA Blood Mini Kit (Qiagen). The analyses included only samples that passed all quality control checks. TCR beta libraries were generated from genomic DNA with the immunoSEQ kit, following the manufacturer's recommendations. For library preparation, a first multiplex PCR was performed with proprietary primers, followed by a second PCR in which unique barcodes were added, and bead cleanups were performed after each round. Each sample batch included a kit-provided positive control reaction and a negative control reaction. The final libraries were assessed on an Agilent 4200 TapeStation D1000 ScreenTape, pooled by volume, and quantified by qPCR. An Illumina NextSeq500 fitted with a MidOutput 150-cycle cartridge performed the sequencing, running 156 Read1 cycles and 15 Index1 cycles with the kit's custom primers. The pooled library was loaded at about 0.93 pM with roughly 20% PhiX control spiked in. The paper's processing steps were these. Vendor-processed data were analyzed in R, and a clonotype was defined as all T cells sharing the same CDR3 nucleotide sequence. For clone abundance analyses, frequencies were normalized to the 10,000 most abundant clones in each sample. Public T cell clones, averaging fewer than five per sample, were removed before analysis. Tumor-enriched clonotypes and baseline blood-enriched clonotypes were defined as those with an abundance difference of at least 32-fold between compartments. A beta-binomial differential abundance model was used to identify clonotypes that expanded or contracted between blood time points. Similarity between tumor and blood repertoires was quantified using the Baroni-Urbani and Buser coefficient, and groups were compared with two-tailed Wilcoxon tests in R. Here the immuneACCESS table is served through TCRdb, limited to in-frame sequences with V and J called. Missing clones are a known gap in these copies; in checked studies unresolved V genes cover under half, and the rest lacks a known reason. That table furnishes V, J and clone size, whereas the DNA furnished D and trimming. This sample holds tens of thousands of clones; 70% to 85% were observed only once. The ten largest clones take up 6% to 7% of the sample.

Results and caveats for the whole study, not just this receptor: Changes in the blood repertoire were not tracked past 4 weeks after treatment. No pretreatment tumor biopsies were available, so the baseline intratumoral presence of clonotypes could not be determined. In blood, the top tumor clonotypes increased from baseline to 2 weeks after radiation and then shrank by 4 weeks, which suggests a temporary expansion of tumor-resident clones. With a single-armed trial design, the study had no way to address how radiation dose or scheduling affects the TCR repertoire.

The TCR originated in a man aged 55 to 70 with renal cell carcinoma. This specimen was blood, taken from a patient whose treatment included radiotherapy and nephrectomy.

The nucleotide sequence reads as follows: TGTGCCAGCAGTCCAAACCGGAGTAATTCACCCCTCCACTTT. The translation is CASSPNRSNSPLHF. Recombination connected TRBV27 to TRBJ1-6, with the D gene call left open. According to the germline V gene (reference sequence), CDR1 reads MNHEY and CDR2 reads SMNVEV. V loses 5 bases of germline sequence and J loses 6 bases, and the interval between the two ends is 11 bases. From the cysteine through the phenylalanine, the CDR3 covers 14 amino acids. The entry retains the CDR3 DNA only, 42 bases that are in frame from base 1.